This TCR beta chain was found in a study of early T cells in non-severe SARS-CoV-2 infection. Across the study: RNA in bulk from unsorted whole blood was sequenced, and chains were unpaired. General study findings and limits: Anti-spike CD8 responses were favored by VDJdb matching, which missed private and CD4 specificities.

This clonotype was seen repeatedly, ten times or more. Its target is unknown. The CDR3 has 15 residues. Germline CDR1 and CDR2: SGHVS and FNYEAQ. Trimming at V came to 3 bases and at J to 0 bases, leaving 5 bases not matched to a gene. As part of library construction, unique molecular identifiers were attached to individual cDNA molecules. TCRdb reanalysed the 5' RACE reads using MiXCR and keeps one entry per CDR3 protein. This sample has approximately 60,000 distinct CDR3 sequences, with around 13% found just once. Sequencing was done on a sample of whole blood. The receptor comes from an adult who was a healthcare worker with PCR-confirmed SARS-CoV-2 infection or an uninfected control (not recorded which). The rearrangement links TRBV7-6 to TRBJ2-7, with 7 bases that match TRBD1. The CDR3 bases are TGTGCCAGCAGCTTGGCGGCAGGGGGCTCCTACGAGCAGTACTTC. Residues: CASSLAAGGSYEQYF.